The present T cell receptor beta chain was sequenced within a study of Ad26.COV2.S vaccination and SARS-CoV-2 variants. In the study overall: Ad26.COV2.S arm of COV1001 included the donor.

CDR3 length equals 11 residues. Trimming shortened V by 0 bases and J by 5 bases, and 0 bases separated the two germline ends. About this clone itself: Its matching antigen is unknown. Different DNA sequences within this sample yield the same CDR3.

The treatment here: roughly 18 received Ad26.COV2.S at low or high dose, single or two shots; roughly 5 received placebo; per-sample allocation not given. Sampling was done on day 63 after the first vaccine or placebo injection. An adult donor aged 18-55 years was enrolled in Boston. Profiling relied on immunoSEQ multiplex PCR, and the TCRdb table lists in-frame clones only, not all of them. The sample yields roughly 300,000 clones, 75% to 90% seen once. General study findings and limits: Spike-specific responses of CD8+ and CD4+ T cells were reported to display substantial breadth after vaccination.

Sample: peripheral blood, taken in a trial of Ad26.COV2.S vaccine versus placebo. The chain uses TRBV12-3 or TRBV12-4 and TRBJ2-3; D remains ambiguous. The origin of this receptor is a person between 18 and 59 years old who received the Ad26.COV2.S COVID-19 vaccine or a placebo. DNA for the CDR3: TGTGCCAGCAGTTTAGCAGATACGCAGTATTTT. This codes for CASSLADTQYF.